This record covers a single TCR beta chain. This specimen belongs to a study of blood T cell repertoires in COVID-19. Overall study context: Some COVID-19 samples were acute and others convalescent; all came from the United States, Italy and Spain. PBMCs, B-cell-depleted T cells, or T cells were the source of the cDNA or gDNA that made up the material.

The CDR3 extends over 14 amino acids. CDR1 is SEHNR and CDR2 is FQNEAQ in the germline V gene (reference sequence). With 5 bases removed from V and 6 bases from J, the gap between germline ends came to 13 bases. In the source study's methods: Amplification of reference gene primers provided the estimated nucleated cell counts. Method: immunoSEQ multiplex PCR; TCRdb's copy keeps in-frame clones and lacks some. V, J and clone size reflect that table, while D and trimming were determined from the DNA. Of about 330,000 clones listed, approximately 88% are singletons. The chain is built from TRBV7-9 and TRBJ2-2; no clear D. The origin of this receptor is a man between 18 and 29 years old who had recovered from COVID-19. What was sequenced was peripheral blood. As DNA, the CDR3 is TGTGCCAGCAGCCCCAGGCCCGAGCCCGGGGAGCTGTTTTTT. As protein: CASSPRPEPGELFF.